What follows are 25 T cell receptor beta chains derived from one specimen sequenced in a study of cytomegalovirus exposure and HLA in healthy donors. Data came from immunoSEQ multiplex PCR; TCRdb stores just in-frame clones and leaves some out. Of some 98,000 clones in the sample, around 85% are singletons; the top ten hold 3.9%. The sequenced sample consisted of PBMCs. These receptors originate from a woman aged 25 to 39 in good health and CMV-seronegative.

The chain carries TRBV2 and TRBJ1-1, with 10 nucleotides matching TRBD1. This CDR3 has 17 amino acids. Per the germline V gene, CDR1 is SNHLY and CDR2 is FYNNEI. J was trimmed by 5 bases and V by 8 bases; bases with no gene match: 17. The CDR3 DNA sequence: TGTGCCAGCCATACGCCGGGACAGGGGTTGGTAGGGACTGAAGCTTTCTTT. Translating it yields CASHTPGQGLVGTEAFF.

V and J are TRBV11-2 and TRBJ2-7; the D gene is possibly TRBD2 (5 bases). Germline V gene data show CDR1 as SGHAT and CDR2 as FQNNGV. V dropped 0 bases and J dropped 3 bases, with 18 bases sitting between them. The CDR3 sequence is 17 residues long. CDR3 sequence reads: CASSLDRVRGSLYEQYF. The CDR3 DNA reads TGTGCCAGCAGCTTAGATAGAGTCAGAGGGTCACTCTACGAGCAGTACTTC.

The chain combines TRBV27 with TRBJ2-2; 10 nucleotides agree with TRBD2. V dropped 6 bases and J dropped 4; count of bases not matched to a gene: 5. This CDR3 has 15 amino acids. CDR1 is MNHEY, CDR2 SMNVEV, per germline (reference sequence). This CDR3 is CASRVAGGSTGELFF. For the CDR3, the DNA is TGTGCCAGCAGGGTAGCGGGAGGCAGCACCGGGGAGCTGTTTTTT.

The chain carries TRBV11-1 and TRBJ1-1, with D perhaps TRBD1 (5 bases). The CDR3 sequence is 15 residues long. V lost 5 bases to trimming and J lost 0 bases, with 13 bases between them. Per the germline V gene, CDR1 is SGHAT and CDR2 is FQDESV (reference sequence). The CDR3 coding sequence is TGTGCCAGCAGCCCCCCACAGGCTATGAACACTGAAGCTTTCTTT. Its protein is CASSPPQAMNTEAFF.

CDR3 sequence (DNA): TGCGCCAGCAGCCAGGAAACCAGTCGGAGCGGCCTACCTAGGGAGCAGTACTTC. This encodes CASSQETSRSGLPREQYF. The rearrangement joins TRBV4-1 to TRBJ2-7, with a tentative D call TRBD2 (5 bases). From germline, CDR1 is MGHRA and CDR2 YSYEKL. V dropped 3 bases and J dropped 7 bases, with 28 bases sitting between them. This CDR3 is built from 18 residues.

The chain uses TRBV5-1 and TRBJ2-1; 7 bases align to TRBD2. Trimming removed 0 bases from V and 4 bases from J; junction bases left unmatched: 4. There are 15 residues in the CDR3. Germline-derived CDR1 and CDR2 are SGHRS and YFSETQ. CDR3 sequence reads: CASSLVRAGYNEQFF. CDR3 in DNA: TGCGCCAGCAGCTTGGTTCGAGCGGGGTACAATGAGCAGTTCTTC.

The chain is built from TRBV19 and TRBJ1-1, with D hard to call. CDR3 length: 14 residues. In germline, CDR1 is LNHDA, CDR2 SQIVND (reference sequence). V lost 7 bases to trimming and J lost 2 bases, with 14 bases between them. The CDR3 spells CASKGPGRNTEAFF. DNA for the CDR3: TGTGCCAGTAAAGGACCTGGGAGAAACACTGAAGCTTTCTTT.

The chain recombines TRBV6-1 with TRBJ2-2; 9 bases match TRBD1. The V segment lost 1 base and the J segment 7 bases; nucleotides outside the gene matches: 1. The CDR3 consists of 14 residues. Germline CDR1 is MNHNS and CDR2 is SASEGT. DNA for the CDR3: TGTGCCAGCAGTGAAGGACAGGGGGACGGGGAGCTGTTTTTT. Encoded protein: CASSEGQGDGELFF.

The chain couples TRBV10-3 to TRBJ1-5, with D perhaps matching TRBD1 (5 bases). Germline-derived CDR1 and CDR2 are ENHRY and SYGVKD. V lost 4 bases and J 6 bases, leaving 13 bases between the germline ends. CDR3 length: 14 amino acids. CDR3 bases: TGTGCCATCAGTGGAGTCGGGGGTGGTCAGCCCCAGCATTTT. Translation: CAISGVGGGQPQHF.

For the CDR3, the DNA is TGTGCCATCAGTGATAACAGCGGCTATGGCTACACCTTC. Its protein product is CAISDNSGYGYTF. V and J are TRBV10-3 and TRBJ1-2; no reliable D call. CDR1 and CDR2 from the germline V gene are ENHRY and SYGVKD. The CDR3 totals 13 residues. V dropped 3 bases and J dropped 4 bases, with 9 bases sitting between them.

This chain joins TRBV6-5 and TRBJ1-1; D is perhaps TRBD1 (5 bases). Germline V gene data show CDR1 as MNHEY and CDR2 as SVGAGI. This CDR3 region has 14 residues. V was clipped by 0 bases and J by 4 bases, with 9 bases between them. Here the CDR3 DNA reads TGTGCCAGCAGTTACTCGACAGCGGGCACTGAAGCTTTCTTT. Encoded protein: CASSYSTAGTEAFF.

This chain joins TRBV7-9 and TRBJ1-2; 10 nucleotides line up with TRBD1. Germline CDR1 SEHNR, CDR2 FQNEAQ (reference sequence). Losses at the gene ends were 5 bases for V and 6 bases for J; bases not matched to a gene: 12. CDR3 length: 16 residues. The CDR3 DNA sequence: TGTGCCAGCAGCCCCTCGGACAGGGGGGTTACTGATGGCTACACCTTC. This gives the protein CASSPSDRGVTDGYTF.

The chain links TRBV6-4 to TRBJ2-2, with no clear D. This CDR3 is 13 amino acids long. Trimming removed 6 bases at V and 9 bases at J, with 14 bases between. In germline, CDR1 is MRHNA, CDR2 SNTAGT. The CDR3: CASRGTDPRELFF. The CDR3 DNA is TGTGCCAGCAGGGGTACAGATCCCCGGGAGCTGTTTTTT.

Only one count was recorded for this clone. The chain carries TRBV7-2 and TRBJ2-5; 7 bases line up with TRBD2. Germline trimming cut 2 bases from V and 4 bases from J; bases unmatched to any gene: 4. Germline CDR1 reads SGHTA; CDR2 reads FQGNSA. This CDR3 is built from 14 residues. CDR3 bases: TGTGCCAGCAGCTTAACTAGCGCGCGAGAGACCCAGTACTTC. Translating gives CASSLTSARETQYF.

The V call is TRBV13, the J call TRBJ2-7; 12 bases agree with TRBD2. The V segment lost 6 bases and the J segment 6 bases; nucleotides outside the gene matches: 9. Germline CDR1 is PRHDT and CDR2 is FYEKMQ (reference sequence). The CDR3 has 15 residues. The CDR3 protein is CASSWRLAGVSEQYF. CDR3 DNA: TGTGCCAGCAGTTGGAGACTAGCGGGAGTTTCCGAGCAGTACTTC.

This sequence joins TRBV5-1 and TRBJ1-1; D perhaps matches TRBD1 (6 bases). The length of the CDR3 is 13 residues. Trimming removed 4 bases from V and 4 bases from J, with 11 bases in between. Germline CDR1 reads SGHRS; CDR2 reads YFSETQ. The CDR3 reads CASSAGASTEAFF. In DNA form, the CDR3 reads TGCGCCAGCAGCGCGGGGGCCAGCACTGAAGCTTTCTTT.

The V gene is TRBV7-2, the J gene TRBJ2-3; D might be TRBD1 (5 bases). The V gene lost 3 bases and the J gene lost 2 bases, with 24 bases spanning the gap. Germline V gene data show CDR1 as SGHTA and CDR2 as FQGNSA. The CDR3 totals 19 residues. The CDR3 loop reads CASSLRSGWGLGNTDTQYF. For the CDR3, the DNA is TGTGCCAGCAGCTTGCGATCAGGGTGGGGTTTAGGGAACACAGATACGCAGTATTTT.

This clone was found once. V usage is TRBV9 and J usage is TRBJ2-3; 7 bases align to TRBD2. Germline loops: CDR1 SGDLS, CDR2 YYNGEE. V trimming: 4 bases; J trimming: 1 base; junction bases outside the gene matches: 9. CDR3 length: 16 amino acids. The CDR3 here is CASSPRGGGGTDTQYF. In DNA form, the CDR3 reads TGTGCCAGCAGCCCGAGAGGTGGGGGGGGCACAGATACGCAGTATTTT.

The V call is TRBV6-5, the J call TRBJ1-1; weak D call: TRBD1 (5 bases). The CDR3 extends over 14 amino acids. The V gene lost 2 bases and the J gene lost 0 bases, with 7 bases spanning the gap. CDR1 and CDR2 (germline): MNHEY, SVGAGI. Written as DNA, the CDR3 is TGTGCCAGCAGTTACGGGGCAGTGAACACTGAAGCTTTCTTT. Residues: CASSYGAVNTEAFF.

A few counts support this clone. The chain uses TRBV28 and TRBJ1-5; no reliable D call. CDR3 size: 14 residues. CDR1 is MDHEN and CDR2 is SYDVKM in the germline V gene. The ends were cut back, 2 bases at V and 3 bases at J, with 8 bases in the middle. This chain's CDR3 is CASSLQTLNQPQHF. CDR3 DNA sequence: TGTGCCAGCAGTTTACAGACACTCAATCAGCCCCAGCATTTT.

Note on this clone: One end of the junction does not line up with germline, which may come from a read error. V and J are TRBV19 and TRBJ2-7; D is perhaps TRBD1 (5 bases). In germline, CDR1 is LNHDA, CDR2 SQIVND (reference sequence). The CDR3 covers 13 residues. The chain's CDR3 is CASSLYRTYEQYF. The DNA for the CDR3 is TGTGCCAGTAGTCTGTACAGGACCTACGAGCAGTACTTT.

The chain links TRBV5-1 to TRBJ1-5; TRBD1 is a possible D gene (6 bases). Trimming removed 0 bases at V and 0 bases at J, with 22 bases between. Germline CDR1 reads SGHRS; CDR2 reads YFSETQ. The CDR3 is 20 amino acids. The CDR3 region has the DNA TGCGCCAGCAGCTTGGTACCCAACGTCGCAGGGGCATATAGCAATCAGCCCCAGCATTTT. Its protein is CASSLVPNVAGAYSNQPQHF.

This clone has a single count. The CDR3 DNA sequence: TGTGCCAGCAGCTTTTCCCAGTCCTACAATGAGCAGTTCTTC. Its translation is CASSFSQSYNEQFF. The V call is TRBV7-9, the J call TRBJ2-1; D uncertain. The CDR3 runs to 14 residues. CDR1 SEHNR and CDR2 FQNEAQ come from the germline V gene (reference sequence). The germline V and J ends were trimmed by 3 bases and 1 base, with 7 bases remaining between them.

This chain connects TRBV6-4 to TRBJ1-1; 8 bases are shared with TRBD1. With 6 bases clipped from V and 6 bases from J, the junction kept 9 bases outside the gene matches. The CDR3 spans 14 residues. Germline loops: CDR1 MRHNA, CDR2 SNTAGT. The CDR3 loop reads CASSVDRGSAEAFF. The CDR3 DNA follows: TGTGCCAGCAGCGTCGACAGGGGAAGTGCTGAAGCTTTCTTT.

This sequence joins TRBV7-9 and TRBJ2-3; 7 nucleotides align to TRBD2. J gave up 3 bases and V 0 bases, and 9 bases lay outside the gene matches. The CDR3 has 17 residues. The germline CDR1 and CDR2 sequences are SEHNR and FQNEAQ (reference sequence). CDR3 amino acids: CASSLALGGRGTDTQYF. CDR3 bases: TGTGCCAGCAGCTTAGCGCTGGGCGGGAGAGGGACAGATACGCAGTATTTT.